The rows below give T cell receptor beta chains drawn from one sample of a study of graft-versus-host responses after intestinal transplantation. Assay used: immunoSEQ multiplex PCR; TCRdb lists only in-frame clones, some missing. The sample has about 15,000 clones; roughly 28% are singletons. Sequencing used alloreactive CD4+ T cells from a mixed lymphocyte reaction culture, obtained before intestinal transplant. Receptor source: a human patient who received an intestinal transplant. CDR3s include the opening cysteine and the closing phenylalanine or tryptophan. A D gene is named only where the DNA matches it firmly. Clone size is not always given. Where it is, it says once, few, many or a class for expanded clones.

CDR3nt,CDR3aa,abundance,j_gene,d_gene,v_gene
TGTGCCAGCAGGGCTCGGGGGACACCTAAGTTCTCTGGAAACACCATATATTTT,CASRARGTPKFSGNTIYF,.,TRBJ1-3,.,TRBV13
TGTGCCAGCAGACCACAGGGTCTTACTAGCACAGATACGCAGTATTTT,CASRPQGLTSTDTQYF,.,TRBJ2-3,.,TRBV5-7
TGTGCCAGCAGTTTCACCGAGTCAAATGAGCAGTTCTTC,CASSFTESNEQFF,once,TRBJ2-1,.,TRBV28
TGTGCCAGCAGCAAAAGGGGGCTGGTGGGCTATGGCTACACCTTC,CASSKRGLVGYGYTF,.,TRBJ1-2,TRBD1,TRBV7-2
TGCGCCAGCAGCTACTCCTACAATGAGCAGTTCTTC,CASSYSYNEQFF,once,TRBJ2-1,.,TRBV10-2
TGTGCCAGCAGTCTTGGACCCTATACAGATACGCAGTATTTT,CASSLGPYTDTQYF,.,TRBJ2-3,.,TRBV7-8
TGCGCCAGCAGCCAAGATGGGGTTAGCAATCAGCCCCAGCATTTT,CASSQDGVSNQPQHF,.,TRBJ1-5,.,TRBV4-3
TGTGCCAGCAGCCTCTTGACTAGCGGGAGGGTCCTAAATCGCGACGAGCAGTACTTC,CASSLLTSGRVLNRDEQYF,.,TRBJ2-7,TRBD2,TRBV5-6
TGTGCCAGCTCCGGGACAGGGGTCCTCCACGAGCAGTACTTC,CASSGTGVLHEQYF,.,TRBJ2-7,TRBD1,TRBV6-1
TGTGCCAGCAGGAATCAGCCCCAGCATTTT,CASRNQPQHF,.,TRBJ1-5,.,TRBV6-1
TGTGCCAGCAGCTTGGCACTAGCAGTAACCTACGAGCAGTACTTC,CASSLALAVTYEQYF,.,TRBJ2-7,.,TRBV7-2
TGTGCCAGCAGTGAAGAGGTAGCGGGGTTTTACAATGAGCAGTTCTTC,CASSEEVAGFYNEQFF,few,TRBJ2-1,TRBD2,TRBV6-1
TGCAGCGCGGGTGGGGGTAGGGACCCAAACATTCAGTACTTC,CSAGGGRDPNIQYF,.,TRBJ2-4,.,TRBV29-1
TGTGCCAGCAGCATAAATCAGCCCCAGCATTTT,CASSINQPQHF,.,TRBJ1-5,.,TRBV6-8
TGCGCCAGCAGTACTTTCCGGGAGAGCACAGATACGCAGTATTTT,CASSTFRESTDTQYF,.,TRBJ2-3,.,TRBV5-1
TGTGCCATCTCGGCCAGAGCCTACGAGCAGTACTTC,CAISARAYEQYF,medium-sized,TRBJ2-7,.,TRBV10-3
TGTGCCAGCAGTTACTCGCGAGTCAGCTCCTACGAGCAGTACTTC,CASSYSRVSSYEQYF,.,TRBJ2-7,.,TRBV6-5
TGTGCCAGTAACGACCTTGCCGGAAACTATGGCTACACCTTC,CASNDLAGNYGYTF,few,TRBJ1-2,.,TRBV19
TGTGCCAGCAGCCCCAGTTACTACAATGAGCAGTTCTTC,CASSPSYYNEQFF,.,TRBJ2-1,.,TRBV2
TGTGCCAGCAGCCGCGGGACTTTCCTCTGGGAGCAGTACTTC,CASSRGTFLWEQYF,.,TRBJ2-7,.,TRBV6-6
TGTGCCAGCAGCGTATCAGAGGCCTACGAGCAGTACTTC,CASSVSEAYEQYF,.,TRBJ2-7,.,TRBV7-4
TGTGCCAGTAGTCCCCGGACTAGCGGGAGATTCTCCTACGAGCAGTACTTC,CASSPRTSGRFSYEQYF,.,TRBJ2-7,TRBD2,TRBV19
TGTGCCAGCTCACCGCTACCAAGGGGGAATTCCTACGAGCAGTACTTC,CASSPLPRGNSYEQYF,.,TRBJ2-7,.,TRBV18
TGCGCCAGCAGTGACTGGACAGGTATAACCTACGAGCAGTACTTC,CASSDWTGITYEQYF,.,TRBJ2-7,TRBD1,TRBV10-2
TGTGCCAGCAGCTTGCGGCAGGGCTACGAGCAGTACTTC,CASSLRQGYEQYF,.,TRBJ2-7,.,TRBV5-6
TGTGCCAGCAGCGATCTAGACCAAGAGACCCAGTACTTC,CASSDLDQETQYF,.,TRBJ2-5,.,TRBV7-9
TGTGCCAGCAGCTTGGGACGAACGGCTAGAGTTGCAGATACGCAGTATTTT,CASSLGRTARVADTQYF,.,TRBJ2-3,.,TRBV11-3
TGTGCCAGCAGTAGGACAGACTATGGCTACACCTTC,CASSRTDYGYTF,few,TRBJ1-2,.,TRBV6-5
TGTGCCAGCAGAAGACAAAATGGCTCACCCCTCCACTTT,CASRRQNGSPLHF,.,TRBJ1-6,.,TRBV28
TGTGCCAGTAGTAGACCTAATGAGCAGTTCTTC,CASSRPNEQFF,few,TRBJ2-1,.,TRBV19
TGTGCCGGATCTAGGGACAATGAGCAGTTCTTC,CAGSRDNEQFF,few,TRBJ2-1,.,TRBV5-5
TGTGCCTGGAGATCTAGCGGGTCTCCCACCGGGGAGCTGTTTTTT,CAWRSSGSPTGELFF,.,TRBJ2-2,TRBD2,TRBV30
TGTGCCAGCAGCTTAGGACTAGCGGAGTACAATGAGCAGTTCTTC,CASSLGLAEYNEQFF,.,TRBJ2-1,TRBD2,TRBV7-8
TGTGCCAGCAGCCTTAGCGGGACTACAGATACGCAGTATTTT,CASSLSGTTDTQYF,.,TRBJ2-3,TRBD2,TRBV7-9
TGTGCCAGCAGTGTGGAGGGGGGCCTTGTAAACATTCAGTACTTC,CASSVEGGLVNIQYF,.,TRBJ2-4,.,TRBV2
TGTGCCAGCAGCTCACTAGCAGGAAACTACGAGCAGTACTTC,CASSSLAGNYEQYF,.,TRBJ2-7,.,TRBV27